These 30 T cell receptor beta chains were all obtained from the same sample, sequenced in a study of shared clonotypes between healthy human individuals. Repertoires were generated with immunoSEQ multiplex PCR, while TCRdb's copy carries only in-frame clones and drops some. The repertoire has hundreds of thousands of clones, around 72% of them found once; the top ten carry approximately 1.6%. The sample was memory CD4+ T cells sorted from blood. Subset reported: CD45RA-negative fraction. Receptors originate from a woman aged 30 to 39 in good health.

The genes are TRBV19 and TRBJ1-1; 9 bases match TRBD1. The V gene end was trimmed by 10 bases and the J gene end by 1 base; junction bases not matched to a gene: 10. CDR3 length: 15 residues. CDR1 is LNHDA and CDR2 is SQIVND in the germline V gene (reference sequence). The CDR3 here is CATRDRDARNTEAFF. The CDR3 DNA is TGTGCCACTCGGGACAGGGACGCTCGGAACACTGAAGCTTTCTTT.

The J gene is TRBJ1-5, the V gene TRBV6-7, with 7 bases lining up with TRBD1. TRBV6-7 qualifies as an ORF whose function is uncertain. CDR3 length: 23 residues. J gave up 3 bases and V 2 bases, and 28 bases lay outside the gene matches. DNA for the CDR3: TGTGCCAGCAGTTACCCCGTCTTGCCCGTGGCCCCTCGGAACGGGACAGTCAATCAGCCCCAGCATTTT. It yields the protein CASSYPVLPVAPRNGTVNQPQHF.

The gene calls are TRBV21-1 and TRBJ1-4. TRBV21-1 is marked as a pseudogene. This CDR3 is 12 amino acids long. The CDR3 DNA follows: TGTGCCAGCAGAGGAGGCGGTGAAAAACTGTTTTTT. The encoded protein is CASRGGGEKLFF.

This clone was counted a few times. This sequence joins TRBV7-9 and TRBJ2-7, with D unclear. The germline V gene encodes CDR1 SEHNR and CDR2 FQNEAQ (reference sequence). The CDR3 totals 12 residues. Trimming shortened V by 7 bases and J by 12 bases, and 19 bases separated the two germline ends. The CDR3 is CASTRLSYVPYF. The CDR3 DNA is TGTGCCAGCACCCGACTTTCTTATGTCCCGTACTTC. The full variable domain, rest sourced from reference TRBV7-9 and TRBJ2-7, is DTGVSQNPRHKITKRGQNVTFRCDPISEHNRLYWYRQTLGQGPEFLTYFQNEAQLEKSRLLSDRFSAERPKGSFSTLEIQRTEQGDSAMYLCASTRLSYVPYFGPGTRLTVT.

This chain joins TRBV11-2 and TRBJ2-7; TRBD2 agrees at 10 bases. This CDR3 spans 16 amino acids. V gave up 1 base and J gave up 5 bases; unmatched junction bases: 8. CDR1 is SGHAT, CDR2 FQNNGV, per germline. CDR3: CASSLGVSGRSDEQYF. In DNA, the CDR3 is TGTGCCAGCAGCTTAGGGGTTAGCGGGAGGAGCGACGAGCAGTACTTC.

The V gene is TRBV10-3, the J gene TRBJ1-5; no firm D call. CDR3 length: 13 amino acids. The V gene lost 4 bases and the J gene lost 7 bases, with 11 bases spanning the gap. Germline loops: CDR1 ENHRY, CDR2 SYGVKD. This CDR3 reads CAISGRQEQPQHF. The CDR3 bases are TGTGCCATCAGTGGCAGGCAGGAACAGCCCCAGCATTTT.

This clone was found many times. The chain uses TRBV6-5 and TRBJ2-6; D not resolved. This CDR3 spans 16 amino acids. CDR1 is MNHEY and CDR2 is SVGAGI in the germline V gene. Between the trimmed V and J ends, which lost 2 bases and 2 bases, there was a span of 10 bases. CDR3 loop: CASSYRLAAGANVLTF. For the CDR3, the DNA is TGTGCCAGCAGTTACCGTCTGGCGGCTGGGGCCAACGTCCTGACTTTC.

This chain connects TRBV28 to TRBJ1-2; possible D gene TRBD1, 6 bases. The V end lost 6 bases, the J end lost 6 bases, and 23 bases lay between the germline ends. Per germline, CDR1 MDHEN and CDR2 SYDVKM. The CDR3 contains 16 residues. CDR3 in amino acids: CASSSTVPGTWDGYTF. DNA for the CDR3: TGTGCCAGCAGCTCCACAGTTCCCGGGACATGGGATGGCTACACCTTC.

The rearrangement joins TRBV10-3 to TRBJ1-2; D gene ambiguous. V lost 0 bases and J lost 6, with 17 bases in between. The CDR3 length is 16 residues. Germline CDR1 ENHRY, CDR2 SYGVKD. The CDR3 nucleotides are TGTGCCATCAGTGAGTCCCCGGAGGCAGTTTTGAATGGCTACACCTTC. Amino acid sequence: CAISESPEAVLNGYTF.

The gene calls are TRBV5-8 and TRBJ2-3; 11 bases line up with TRBD2. The J segment lost 2 bases and the V segment lost 6 bases, leaving 11 bases of the junction unmatched. Germline V gives CDR1 SGHTS, CDR2 YDEGEE. This CDR3 region has 17 residues. This chain's CDR3 is CASTFETSGISTDTQYF. CDR3 nucleotide sequence: TGTGCCAGCACCTTTGAGACTAGCGGGATATCCACAGATACGCAGTATTTT.

The chain couples TRBV6-6 to TRBJ1-5; 10 bases align to TRBD1. CDR1 MNHNY and CDR2 SVGAGI come from the germline V gene (reference sequence). Germline trimming cut 6 bases from V and 1 base from J; bases unmatched to any gene: 3. The CDR3 loop spans 15 amino acids. CDR3 nucleotide sequence: TGTGCCAGCAGAGACAGGGGGCCGAGCAATCAGCCCCAGCATTTT. Protein sequence: CASRDRGPSNQPQHF.

Of note for this clone: Other DNA sequences from this sample encode an identical CDR3 as well. The rearrangement links TRBV5-1 to TRBJ2-5; D not resolved. The germline V gene encodes CDR1 SGHRS and CDR2 YFSETQ. This CDR3 has 13 residues. The V end lost 0 bases, the J end lost 2 bases, and 5 bases lay between the germline ends. This chain's CDR3 is CASSLGPQETQYF. CDR3 coding DNA: TGCGCCAGCAGCTTGGGACCTCAAGAGACCCAGTACTTC.

The chain couples TRBV19 to TRBJ2-7, with 9 bases matching TRBD1. This CDR3 is 15 amino acids long. Losses at the gene ends were 5 bases for V and 2 bases for J; bases not matched to a gene: 7. Germline CDR1 LNHDA, CDR2 SQIVND (reference sequence). CDR3 sequence: CASSFATGGAYEQYF. The CDR3 region has the DNA TGTGCCAGTAGTTTCGCGACAGGGGGGGCCTACGAGCAGTACTTC.

The V gene is TRBV4-1, the J gene TRBJ2-7, with a tentative D call TRBD1 (6 bases). The V end was cut by 5 bases, the J end by 4 bases, with 15 bases between. The length of the CDR3 is 14 residues. Germline V gene data show CDR1 as MGHRA and CDR2 as YSYEKL. The CDR3 region has the DNA TGCGCCAGCAGCTACCCGGGACATAGGTACGAGCAGTACTTC. Amino acids: CASSYPGHRYEQYF.

The chain carries TRBV27 and TRBJ2-3, with 11 bases fitting TRBD2. CDR1 MNHEY and CDR2 SMNVEV come from the germline V gene (reference sequence). The CDR3 is made up of 17 amino acids. V was pared by 0 bases and J by 7 bases, with 9 bases of the junction left unmatched. The DNA of the CDR3 is TGTGCCAGCAGTTTATCGAGGCTAGCGGGGGGAGGGAATACGCAGTATTTT. Translating gives CASSLSRLAGGGNTQYF.

V usage is TRBV6-6 and J usage is TRBJ1-5; 9 nucleotides align to TRBD1. CDR3 length equals 16 residues. The V gene's germline CDR1 is MNHNY and CDR2 SVGAGI (reference sequence). The ends lost 6 bases at V and 1 base at J; junction bases unmatched: 7. CDR3 amino acids: CASRPLGQGSNQPQHF. The CDR3, as DNA: TGTGCCAGCAGACCCCTAGGACAGGGGAGCAATCAGCCCCAGCATTTT.

The V call is TRBV10-3, the J call TRBJ2-7, with 8 positions matching TRBD2. This CDR3 is built from 14 residues. Germline CDR1 ENHRY, CDR2 SYGVKD. The V gene end was trimmed by 7 bases and the J gene end by 2 bases; junction bases not matched to a gene: 7. CDR3 in amino acids: CAIMGSGSAYEQYF. For the CDR3, the DNA is TGTGCCATCATGGGGAGCGGGAGCGCCTACGAGCAGTACTTC.

The chain carries TRBV9 and TRBJ2-5; 8 bases map to TRBD1. J was trimmed by 7 bases and V by 4 bases; bases with no gene match: 18. The germline CDR1 and CDR2 sequences are SGDLS and YYNGEE. The CDR3 runs 17 residues. The DNA of the CDR3 is TGTGCCAGCAGCTACCGGGACAGGTTGGAGGCATTGGGGACCCAGTACTTC. Translated, it gives CASSYRDRLEALGTQYF.

This chain joins TRBV15 and TRBJ1-5; the D gene is possibly TRBD1 (5 bases). Germline CDR1 is LNHNV and CDR2 is YYDKDF (reference sequence). Trimming removed 3 bases from V and 4 bases from J, with 22 bases in between. The CDR3 has 18 amino acids. The CDR3 sequence: CATSSGAAGVIGNQPQHF. The DNA of the CDR3 is TGTGCCACCAGCAGTGGGGCGGCGGGAGTTATAGGAAATCAGCCCCAGCATTTT.

CDR3 region: CASSLTGPNTGELFF. The CDR3 DNA is TGTGCCAGCAGTTTAACAGGACCTAACACCGGGGAGCTGTTTTTT. V is TRBV27 and J is TRBJ2-2; perhaps TRBD1 as D (5 bases). Germline V gene sequence: CDR1 MNHEY, CDR2 SMNVEV (reference sequence). V was pared by 2 bases and J by 2 bases, with 9 bases between. The CDR3 loop spans 15 amino acids.

V usage is TRBV2 and J usage is TRBJ2-3, with TRBD1 matching 12 bases. CDR3 length: 13 amino acids. The J segment lost 6 bases and the V segment lost 11 bases, leaving 6 bases of the junction unmatched. Germline CDR1 reads SNHLY; CDR2 reads FYNNEI. The CDR3 region is CAGRDRGLDTQYF. CDR3 bases: TGTGCCGGGAGGGACAGGGGGCTGGATACGCAGTATTTT.

The genes are TRBV28 and TRBJ2-7; 9 positions match TRBD2. The CDR3 consists of 13 residues. Trimming cost V 10 bases and J 6 bases; bases outside gene matches: 10. Germline V gene data show CDR1 as MDHEN and CDR2 as SYDVKM. Written as DNA, the CDR3 is TGTGCCACCAAGCGAGCGGGAGGTTCCGAGCAGTACTTC. Translated: CATKRAGGSEQYF.

This chain connects TRBV7-2 to TRBJ2-7, with 8 positions matching TRBD2. Germline assignment: CDR1 SGHTA and CDR2 FQGNSA. V trimming: 7 bases; J trimming: 6 bases; junction bases outside the gene matches: 14. There are 15 residues in the CDR3. The CDR3 reads CASTTTIAGWGEQYF. The CDR3, as DNA: TGTGCCAGCACTACCACGATAGCGGGATGGGGCGAGCAGTACTTC. The full variable domain, in which reference TRBV7-2 and TRBJ2-7 provide the parts outside the CDR3, is GAGVSQSPSNKVTEKGKDVELRCDPISGHTALYWYRQSLGQGLEFLIYFQGNSAPDKSGLPSDRFSAERTGGSVSTLTIQRTQQEDSAVYLCASTTTIAGWGEQYFGPGTRLTVT.

The rearrangement links TRBV19 to TRBJ1-5; 8 bases are a match to TRBD1. Trimming removed 3 bases from V and 4 bases from J; junction bases left unmatched: 8. This CDR3 contains 16 residues. In germline, CDR1 is LNHDA, CDR2 SQIVND (reference sequence). The CDR3 reads CASSIQTGAWNQPQHF. CDR3 in DNA: TGTGCCAGTAGTATCCAGACAGGGGCTTGGAATCAGCCCCAGCATTTT.

This chain connects TRBV19 to TRBJ2-7, with D possibly TRBD2 on 5 matching bases. CDR1 LNHDA and CDR2 SQIVND come from the germline V gene (reference sequence). The ends were cut back, 5 bases at V and 5 bases at J, with 22 bases in the middle. The CDR3 sequence is 16 residues long. CDR3 in amino acids: CASSPSGAAPRDEQYF. Here the CDR3 DNA reads TGTGCCAGTAGTCCATCAGGAGCGGCCCCCCGGGACGAGCAGTACTTC.

The V and J genes are TRBV28 and TRBJ2-7; TRBD2 matches 9 bases. V was clipped by 3 bases and J by 0 bases; unmatched bases: 12. The CDR3 is made up of 18 amino acids. The germline V gene encodes CDR1 MDHEN and CDR2 SYDVKM. The CDR3 DNA is TGTGCCAGCAGTTTCCCTTTCGGGCTAGCGGGGAGCTCCTACGAGCAGTACTTC. Amino acids: CASSFPFGLAGSSYEQYF.

The gene calls are TRBV9 and TRBJ2-2; 11 bases are shared with TRBD2. Germline V gives CDR1 SGDLS, CDR2 YYNGEE. Trimming took 1 base from V and 3 from J; bases not matched to a gene: 8. The CDR3 runs 18 residues. This chain's CDR3 is CASSVIIAGGAHTGELFF. The CDR3 DNA sequence: TGTGCCAGCAGCGTAATTATAGCGGGAGGGGCTCACACCGGGGAGCTGTTTTTT.

The chain recombines TRBV10-3 with TRBJ2-1; 9 nucleotides align to TRBD2. CDR3 size: 14 residues. Per germline, CDR1 ENHRY and CDR2 SYGVKD. V lost 8 bases to trimming and J lost 0 bases; unmatched junction nucleotides: 2. The CDR3 is CAIGAGGSYNEQFF. The CDR3 nucleotides are TGTGCCATCGGAGCGGGAGGCTCCTACAATGAGCAGTTCTTC.

Here the CDR3 DNA reads TGTGCCAGCAGTGGCGACAGGTCGAAACCCCAGCATTTT. It encodes CASSGDRSKPQHF. This chain uses TRBV6-5 with TRBJ1-5, with a possible D match to TRBD1 (6 bases). The V end was cut by 5 bases, the J end by 10 bases, with 15 bases between. The germline V gene encodes CDR1 MNHEY and CDR2 SVGAGI. CDR3 length: 13 residues.

Points on this clone: This sample also contains other DNA sequences that code for the same CDR3. The CDR3, as DNA: TGTGCCAGCAGCGGGGGTGTAGAGACCCAGTACTTC. It encodes CASSGGVETQYF. The rearrangement joins TRBV2 to TRBJ2-5; tentative D call: TRBD2 (6 bases). The CDR3 length is 12 residues. The V end was cut by 6 bases, the J end by 4 bases, with 9 bases between. Germline CDR1 SNHLY, CDR2 FYNNEI.